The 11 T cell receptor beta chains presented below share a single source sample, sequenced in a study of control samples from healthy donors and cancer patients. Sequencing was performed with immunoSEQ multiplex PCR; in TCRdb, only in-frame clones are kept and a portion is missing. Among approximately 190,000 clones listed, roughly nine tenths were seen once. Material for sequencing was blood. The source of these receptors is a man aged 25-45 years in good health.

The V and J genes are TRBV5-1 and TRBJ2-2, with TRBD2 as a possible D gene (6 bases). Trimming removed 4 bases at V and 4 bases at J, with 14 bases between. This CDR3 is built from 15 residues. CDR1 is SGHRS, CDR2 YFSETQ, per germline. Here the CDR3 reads CASSRDFGGTGELFF. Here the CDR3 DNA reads TGCGCCAGCAGCCGGGACTTCGGTGGCACCGGGGAGCTGTTTTTT.

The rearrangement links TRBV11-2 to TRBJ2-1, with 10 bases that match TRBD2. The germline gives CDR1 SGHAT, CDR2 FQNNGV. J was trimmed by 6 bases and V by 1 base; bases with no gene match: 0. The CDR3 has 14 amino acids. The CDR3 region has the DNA TGTGCCAGCAGCTTAGGGACTAGCGGCAATGAGCAGTTCTTC. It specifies CASSLGTSGNEQFF.

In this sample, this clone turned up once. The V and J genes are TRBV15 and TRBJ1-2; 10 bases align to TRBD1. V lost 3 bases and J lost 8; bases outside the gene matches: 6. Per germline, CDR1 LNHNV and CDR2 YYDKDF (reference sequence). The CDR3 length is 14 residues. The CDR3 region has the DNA TGTGCCACCAGCAGGCGCGGACAGGGGGGCGGCTACACCTTC. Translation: CATSRRGQGGGYTF.

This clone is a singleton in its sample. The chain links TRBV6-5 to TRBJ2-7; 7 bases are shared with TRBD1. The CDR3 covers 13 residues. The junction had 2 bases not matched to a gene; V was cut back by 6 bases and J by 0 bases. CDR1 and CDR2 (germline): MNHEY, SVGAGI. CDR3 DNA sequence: TGTGCCAGCAGCTGGGACAGCTCCTACGAGCAGTACTTC. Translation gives CASSWDSSYEQYF.

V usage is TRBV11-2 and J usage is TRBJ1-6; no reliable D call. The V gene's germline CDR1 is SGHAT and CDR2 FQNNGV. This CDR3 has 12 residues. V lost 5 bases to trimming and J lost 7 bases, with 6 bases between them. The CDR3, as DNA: TGTGCCAGCAGCCTCATGAATTCACCCCTCCACTTT. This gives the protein CASSLMNSPLHF.

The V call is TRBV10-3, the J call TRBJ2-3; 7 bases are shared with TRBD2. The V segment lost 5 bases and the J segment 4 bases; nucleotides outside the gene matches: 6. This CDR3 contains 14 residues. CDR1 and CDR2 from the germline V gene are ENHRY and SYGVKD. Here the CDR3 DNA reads TGTGCCATCAGTCCCGGGACTACCTCAGATACGCAGTATTTT. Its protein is CAISPGTTSDTQYF.

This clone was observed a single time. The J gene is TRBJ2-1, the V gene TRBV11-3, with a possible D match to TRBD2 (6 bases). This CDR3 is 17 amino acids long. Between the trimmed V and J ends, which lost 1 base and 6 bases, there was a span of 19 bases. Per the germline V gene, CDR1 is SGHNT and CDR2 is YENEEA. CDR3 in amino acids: CASSLVHGIAETNEQFF. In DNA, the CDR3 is TGTGCCAGCAGCTTAGTACATGGTATAGCGGAAACCAATGAGCAGTTCTTC.

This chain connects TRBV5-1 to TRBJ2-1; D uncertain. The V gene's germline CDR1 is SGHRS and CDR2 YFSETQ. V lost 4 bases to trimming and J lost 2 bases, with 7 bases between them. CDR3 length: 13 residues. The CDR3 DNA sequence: TGCGCCAGCAGCAAGGGAACCTACAATGAGCAGTTCTTC. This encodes CASSKGTYNEQFF.

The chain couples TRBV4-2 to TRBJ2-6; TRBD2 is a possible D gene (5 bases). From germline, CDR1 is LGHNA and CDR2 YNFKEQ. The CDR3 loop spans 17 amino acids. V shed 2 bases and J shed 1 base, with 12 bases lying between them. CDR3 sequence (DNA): TGTGCCAGCAGCCAACACACTAGTGAGTCTGGGGCCAACGTCCTGACTTTC. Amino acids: CASSQHTSESGANVLTF.

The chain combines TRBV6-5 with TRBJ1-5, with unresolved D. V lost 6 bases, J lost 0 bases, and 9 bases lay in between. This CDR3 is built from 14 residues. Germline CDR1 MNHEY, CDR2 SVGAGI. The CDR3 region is CASRTGSSNQPQHF. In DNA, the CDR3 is TGTGCCAGCAGGACTGGGTCTAGCAATCAGCCCCAGCATTTT.

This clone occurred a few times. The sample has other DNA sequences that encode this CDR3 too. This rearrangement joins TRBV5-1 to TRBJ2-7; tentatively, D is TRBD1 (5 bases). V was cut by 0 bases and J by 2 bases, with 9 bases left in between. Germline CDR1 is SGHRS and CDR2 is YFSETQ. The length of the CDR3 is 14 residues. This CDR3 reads CASSLDRPTYEQYF. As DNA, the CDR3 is TGCGCCAGCAGCTTGGACAGGCCCACCTACGAGCAGTACTTC.